The 27 T cell receptor beta chains in this list originate from one sample, sequenced in a study of preoperative IRX-2 immunotherapy in early breast cancer. Here immunoSEQ multiplex PCR was the method, and the copy in TCRdb shows in-frame clones only, minus some. This sample has tens of thousands of clones, with 89% found just once. Stated treatment: preoperative locoregional IRX-2 cytokine immunotherapy. Sequenced here: tumor tissue, sampled after IRX-2 immunotherapy. The receptors derive from a human donor with breast cancer.

The chain employs TRBV5-1 and TRBJ2-1, with 12 bases that match TRBD2. The V segment lost 0 bases and the J segment 10 bases; nucleotides outside the gene matches: 11. Germline V lookup: CDR1 SGHRS, CDR2 YFSETQ. The CDR3 runs 17 residues. This chain's CDR3 is CASSLDPPSGGAGEQFF. The CDR3 region has the DNA TGCGCCAGCAGCTTGGACCCCCCTAGCGGGGGGGCCGGGGAGCAGTTCTTC.

The gene calls are TRBV18 and TRBJ2-1, with D possibly being TRBD1 (6 bases). Trimming stripped 6 bases from V and 0 bases from J, with 15 bases between. The germline CDR1 and CDR2 sequences are KGHSH and LQKENI. The CDR3 covers 16 residues. CDR3 in amino acids: CASSLDRNPSYNEQFF. In DNA, the CDR3 is TGTGCCAGCTCCCTCGACAGGAACCCCTCCTACAATGAGCAGTTCTTC.

The rearrangement joins TRBV30 to TRBJ1-4, with a tentative D call TRBD1 (6 bases). CDR3 size: 14 residues. V dropped 8 bases and J dropped 7 bases, with 20 bases sitting between them. Germline V gene data show CDR1 as GTSNPN and CDR2 as SVGIG (reference sequence). The CDR3 DNA is TGTGCCGGGACAAACGCAGCGGGGGGTGAAAAACTGTTTTTT. Protein product: CAGTNAAGGEKLFF.

The chain recombines TRBV6-1 with TRBJ2-4; D may be TRBD1 (6 bases). V was clipped by 0 bases and J by 6 bases, with 9 bases between them. CDR1 and CDR2 (germline): MNHNS, SASEGT. The CDR3 covers 14 residues. CDR3 loop: CASSEARGRNIQYF. The CDR3, as DNA: TGTGCCAGCAGTGAAGCCAGGGGCCGAAACATTCAGTACTTC.

The V and J genes are TRBV6-8 and TRBJ2-4, with unresolved D. Per the germline V gene, CDR1 is MNHGY and CDR2 is SAAAGT. This CDR3 is built from 13 residues. V lost 8 bases to trimming and J lost 5 bases, with 13 bases between them. In nucleotides, the CDR3 is TGTGCCAGCGGTAGGATTAGTGAAAACATTCAGTACTTC. Translated: CASGRISENIQYF.

This clone was observed a single time. The gene calls are TRBV7-6 and TRBJ2-7, with 7 positions matching TRBD2. CDR1 SGHVS and CDR2 FNYEAQ come from the germline V gene. The junction had 6 bases not matched to a gene; V was cut back by 7 bases and J by 0 bases. The CDR3 covers 14 residues. The CDR3 nucleotides read TGTGCCAGCATGCCTAGCGGATCCTCCTACGAGCAGTACTTC. Translating gives CASMPSGSSYEQYF.

V gene TRBV29-1 combines with J gene TRBJ2-3; TRBD1 is a possible D gene (5 bases). The germline V and J ends were trimmed by 4 bases and 0 bases, with 8 bases remaining between them. Looked up from germline, CDR1 is SQVTM and CDR2 is ANQGSEA. The CDR3 is made up of 13 amino acids. This CDR3 is CSVGQPSTDTQYF. CDR3 DNA sequence: TGCAGCGTTGGACAGCCTAGCACAGATACGCAGTATTTT.

The rearrangement links TRBV15 to TRBJ2-1, with 10 bases matching TRBD2. CDR3 length: 16 residues. Trimming took 5 bases from V and 8 from J; bases not matched to a gene: 12. Germline CDR1 reads LNHNV; CDR2 reads YYDKDF (reference sequence). This CDR3 is CATSRRLAGGADEQFF. For the CDR3, the DNA is TGTGCCACCAGCCGTCGACTAGCGGGCGGCGCGGATGAGCAGTTCTTC.

This clone has a handful of counts. The V gene is TRBV18, the J gene TRBJ2-7, with 10 bases lining up with TRBD1. Germline lookup yields CDR1 KGHSH and CDR2 LQKENI. This CDR3 region has 17 residues. V dropped 4 bases and J dropped 2; count of bases not matched to a gene: 11. The CDR3 bases are TGTGCCAGCTCACTATCTTCCTCCGGGACAGGGGCCTACGAGCAGTACTTC. It translates to CASSLSSSGTGAYEQYF.

This sequence joins TRBV11-3 and TRBJ1-5, with D unclear. Deletions cut 4 bases from V and 4 bases from J, with 11 bases between. The CDR3 extends over 14 amino acids. Germline loops: CDR1 SGHNT, CDR2 YENEEA. The CDR3 spells CASSYGPLNQPQHF. CDR3 bases: TGTGCCAGCAGCTACGGGCCTCTTAATCAGCCCCAGCATTTT. Using reference TRBV11-3 and TRBJ1-5 for the parts outside the CDR3, the full variable domain is EAGVVQSPRYKIIEKKQPVAFWCNPISGHNTLYWYLQNLGQGPELLIRYENEEAVDDSQLPKDRFSAERLKGVDSTLKIQPAELGDSAVYLCASSYGPLNQPQHFGDGTRLSIL.

This clone is a singleton in its sample. The chain employs TRBV28 and TRBJ2-5; no firm D call. Germline CDR1 is MDHEN and CDR2 is SYDVKM. The CDR3 totals 13 residues. Trimming took off 1 base at V and 1 base at J, with 4 bases between the two ends. The CDR3 loop is CASSLYSQETQYF. CDR3 DNA sequence: TGTGCCAGCAGTTTATATTCCCAAGAGACCCAGTACTTC.

The J gene is TRBJ1-1, the V gene TRBV11-3; D gene uncertain. Germline V gene lookup returns CDR1 SGHNT and CDR2 YENEEA. CDR3 size: 15 residues. Trimming stripped 4 bases from V and 0 bases from J, with 12 bases between. The DNA of the CDR3 is TGTGCCAGCAGCTCCGGCGGCCCCATGAACACTGAAGCTTTCTTT. Its protein product is CASSSGGPMNTEAFF.

The gene calls are TRBV6-8 and TRBJ2-5; D is unclear. The CDR3 length is 15 residues. V gave up 0 bases and J gave up 3 bases, with 11 bases separating them. Germline assignment: CDR1 MNHGY and CDR2 SAAAGT. The CDR3 DNA follows: TGTGCCAGCAGTTACTCGGCAGCATCGAAAGAGACCCAGTACTTC. Protein product: CASSYSAASKETQYF.

This chain uses TRBV7-5 with TRBJ2-1; TRBD2 is the table's D call and was not checked against the DNA. TRBV7-5 has pseudogene status. CDR3 length equals 14 residues. In nucleotides, the CDR3 is TGTGCCAGCAGTCCTCTAGCGGACTACAATGAGCAGTTCTTC. Translation: CASSPLADYNEQFF.

Details on this clone: The junction does not match germline at one end; this may be a read error. The CDR3 DNA reads as TGTGCCAGCCAGGGGGCTTCGTACGACCGTAGCAATCAGTCCCAGCATTTT. Amino acid sequence: CASQGASYDRSNQSQHF. This rearrangement joins TRBV19 to TRBJ1-5; 8 bases are shared with TRBD1. In germline, CDR1 is LNHDA, CDR2 SQIVND (reference sequence). The CDR3 is made up of 17 amino acids.

The gene calls are TRBV18 and TRBJ1-2, with 10 positions matching TRBD1. This CDR3 region has 16 residues. Germline V lookup: CDR1 KGHSH, CDR2 LQKENI. J was trimmed by 3 bases and V by 3 bases; bases with no gene match: 7. The CDR3 spells CASSPPPGQGYYGYTF. For the CDR3, the DNA is TGTGCCAGCTCACCCCCTCCGGGACAGGGGTACTATGGCTACACCTTC.

This CDR3 reads CASSPPRGKLFF. The CDR3 bases are TGTGCCAGCAGTCCCCCCCGGGGAAAACTGTTTTTT. The rearrangement links TRBV28 to TRBJ1-4; the D is unclear. Germline CDR1 reads MDHEN; CDR2 reads SYDVKM. The CDR3 runs to 12 residues. Trimming cost V 5 bases and J 10 bases, with 11 bases left between them.

The genes are TRBV19 and TRBJ2-7, with 8 bases that match TRBD1. J lost 5 bases, V lost 1 base, and 7 bases had no gene match. The CDR3 has 15 amino acids. Per the germline V gene, CDR1 is LNHDA and CDR2 is SQIVND (reference sequence). CDR3 DNA: TGTGCCAGTAGTATAGTCCCCCTACAGGGGGACGAGCAGTACGTC. It specifies CASSIVPLQGDEQYV.

V usage is TRBV5-1 and J usage is TRBJ2-7, with D perhaps TRBD2 (6 bases). CDR1 is SGHRS and CDR2 is YFSETQ in the germline V gene. The CDR3 is 17 amino acids. The V and J ends lost 0 bases and 0 bases respectively, with 16 bases between them. The CDR3 region is CASSLGYGTQSSYEQYF. For the CDR3, the DNA is TGCGCCAGCAGCTTGGGCTACGGGACTCAGAGCTCCTACGAGCAGTACTTC.

The chain employs TRBV30 and TRBJ2-5; TRBD1 matches 7 bases. This CDR3 comprises 13 residues. V shed 7 bases, J shed 5 bases, and the junction held 10 bases outside the gene matches. Germline-derived CDR1 and CDR2 are GTSNPN and SVGIG (reference sequence). CDR3 in DNA: TGTGCCTTGACACAGGGGTCCGCTGAGACCCAGTACTTC. Translating gives CALTQGSAETQYF.

The chain is built from TRBV9 and TRBJ2-3; TRBD2 agrees at 9 bases. The CDR3 consists of 13 residues. V was clipped by 10 bases and J by 2 bases; unmatched bases: 5. Germline values: CDR1 SGDLS, CDR2 YYNGEE. The CDR3 protein is CAGERGVTDTQYF. In nucleotides, the CDR3 is TGTGCCGGTGAGCGGGGGGTCACAGATACGCAGTATTTT.

V usage is TRBV6-8 and J usage is TRBJ2-1; no definite D call. Trimming pared 2 bases from V and 9 bases from J, leaving 8 bases between. CDR3 length: 12 amino acids. Germline CDR1 and CDR2: MNHGY and SAAAGT. The CDR3 DNA sequence: TGTGCCAGCAGTTACAGAAAGGGTGAGCAGTTCTTC. Its translation: CASSYRKGEQFF.

The chain is built from TRBV11-3 and TRBJ1-2; 9 nucleotides match TRBD1. V lost 3 bases, J lost 4 bases, and 3 bases stayed unmatched. Germline lookup yields CDR1 SGHNT and CDR2 YENEEA. This CDR3 is 14 amino acids long. CDR3 region: CASSLDRGAYGYTF. The CDR3 bases are TGTGCCAGCAGCTTGGACAGGGGTGCCTATGGCTACACCTTC.

The chain joins TRBV15 to TRBJ1-2, with no clear D. The CDR3 sequence is 15 residues long. Germline CDR1 reads LNHNV; CDR2 reads YYDKDF (reference sequence). Trimming removed 1 base from V and 5 bases from J, with 14 bases in between. The CDR3 nucleotides are TGTGCCACCAGCAGAGGCGGGCCTACCCTTTATGGCTACACCTTC. Translating gives CATSRGGPTLYGYTF. The whole variable domain, remainder taken from reference TRBV15 and TRBJ1-2, is DAMVIQNPRYQVTQFGKPVTLSCSQTLNHNVMYWYQQKSSQAPKLLFHYYDKDFNNEADTPDNFQSRRPNTSFCFLDIRSPGLGDTAMYLCATSRGGPTLYGYTFGSGTRLTVV.

The V gene is TRBV28, the J gene TRBJ2-7; D not certain. The length of the CDR3 is 12 residues. Trimming stripped 0 bases from V and 6 bases from J, with 6 bases between. CDR1 and CDR2 (germline): MDHEN, SYDVKM. CDR3 DNA sequence: TGTGCCAGCAGTTTATGGGTAGGCGAGCAGTACTTC. Translation: CASSLWVGEQYF.

This clone has only one observation. J is TRBJ2-7 and V is TRBV6-8; TRBD1 agrees at 12 bases. The ends lost 6 bases at V and 7 bases at J; junction bases unmatched: 13. CDR1 is MNHGY, CDR2 SAAAGT, per germline. The CDR3 totals 16 residues. CDR3 loop: CASSPTPGQGAGEQYF. Written as DNA, the CDR3 is TGTGCCAGCAGCCCAACTCCGGGACAGGGGGCCGGGGAGCAGTACTTC.

The chain recombines TRBV19 with TRBJ2-3; 7 nucleotides match TRBD1. CDR3 length: 14 amino acids. The junction had 2 bases not matched to a gene; V was cut back by 4 bases and J by 1 base. Germline V lookup: CDR1 LNHDA, CDR2 SQIVND (reference sequence). The CDR3 coding sequence is TGTGCCAGTAGTAGGCAGGGGGGCACAGATACGCAGTATTTT. Translation gives CASSRQGGTDTQYF.